This T cell receptor beta chain stems from a study of T cells in Graves' hyperthyroidism and ophthalmopathy. Study information: Peripheral blood was taken when the disease was first diagnosed, before any treatment began.

The CDR3 regions of TCR beta were amplified from RNA transcripts. First-round RT-PCR targeting the TCR CDR3 was performed with the HTBI primer set. TCRdb analysed the multiplex PCR reads with MiXCR anew, one entry per CDR3 protein. The sample holds roughly 380,000 distinct CDR3 sequences; about 14% are singletons and the top ten take roughly 20%. The study based diagnoses on clinical symptoms, serum thyroxine and TRAb, thyroid ultrasound and orbital computed tomography. Ahead of any ophthalmopathy symptoms, the blood sample was obtained at the first diagnosis of hyperthyroidism. In its sample, this clonotype was seen many times. Germline V gives CDR1 ENHRY, CDR2 SYGVKD. The CDR3 spans 15 residues. Trimming took off 0 bases at V and 0 bases at J, with 8 bases between the two ends.

The sequence was collected from a man aged 25-45 years with Graves' hyperthyroidism that later progressed to Graves' ophthalmopathy. The sequencing input was blood. This chain links TRBV10-3 with TRBJ1-1; no clear D. The CDR3 spells CAISESPAMNTEAFF. Written as DNA, the CDR3 is TGTGCCATCAGTGAGTCTCCGGCGATGAACACTGAAGCTTTCTTT.